This T cell receptor beta chain was obtained from a study of blood T cell repertoires in COVID-19. This clone turned up a few times. The CDR3 extends over 16 amino acids. V gave up 2 bases and J gave up 2 bases; unmatched junction bases: 7. Germline assignment: CDR1 KGHSH and CDR2 LQKENI. Profiled with immunoSEQ multiplex PCR; TCRdb holds only in-frame clones, not every one. The repertoire has a few hundred thousand clones, roughly 85% of them found once; the top ten carry more than 3%. Sequencing was carried out using peripheral blood. The clonotype was recovered from a woman aged 18-35 years with acute or convalescent COVID-19. The chain couples TRBV18 to TRBJ2-3; 7 positions match TRBD2. CDR3 bases: TGTGCCAGCTCACCAGCTCTAGCGGCCTTCACAGATACGCAGTATTTT. Protein: CASSPALAAFTDTQYF.